A selection of T cell receptor beta chains follows, all from one sample in a study of shared T cell receptors in the human thymus. Data came from immunoSEQ multiplex PCR; TCRdb stores just in-frame clones and leaves some out. The sample contains 63,000 or so clones, roughly 95% of which appear only once. The sample comprised thymocytes. Receptor source: a human donor. The CDR3 runs from the conserved cysteine through the conserved F or W. D genes are given only for firm matches. Clone size is stated in some rows and not others, as once, few, many or a class when expanded.

length	V	D	J	size	CDR3	DNA
17	TRBV28	NA	TRBJ1-4	NA	CASSFLIGGGEDEKLFF	TGTGCCAGCAGTTTTTTGATCGGTGGGGGGGAGGATGAAAAACTGTTTTTT
21	TRBV4-3	TRBD1	TRBJ2-1	once	CASSLHDLGTGGEGSYNEQFF	TGCGCCAGCAGCCTTCACGATCTCGGGACAGGGGGCGAGGGATCCTACAATGAGCAGTTCTTC
15	TRBV5-1	TRBD1	TRBJ1-3	NA	CASSLPQGAEDTIYF	TGCGCCAGCAGCCTACCACAGGGGGCGGAGGACACCATATATTTT
18	TRBV11-2	TRBD2	TRBJ2-5	once	CASSLAGLAGARQETQYF	TGTGCCAGCAGCTTAGCGGGACTAGCGGGGGCCCGCCAAGAGACCCAGTACTTC
12	TRBV19	NA	TRBJ2-1	NA	CASSIGAYEQFF	TGTGCCAGTAGTATTGGTGCCTATGAGCAGTTCTTC
20	TRBV18	NA	TRBJ1-2	NA	CASSPYVGRGLTSANYGYTF	TGTGCCAGCTCACCATACGTCGGACGGGGTCTGACTTCAGCTAACTATGGCTACACCTTC
16	TRBV14	NA	TRBJ1-1	once	CASSQQPEMLNTEAFF	TGTGCCAGCAGCCAACAGCCGGAAATGTTGAACACTGAAGCTTTCTTT
15	TRBV7-9	NA	TRBJ2-7	NA	CASSLGVSGAYEQYF	TGTGCCAGCAGCCTTGGCGTTTCGGGGGCCTACGAGCAGTACTTC
11	TRBV15	NA	TRBJ2-7	NA	CATSRAYEQYF	TGTGCCACCAGCAGAGCCTACGAGCAGTACTTC
16	TRBV4-1	NA	TRBJ1-6	few	CASSQSYRDTDSPLHF	TGCGCCAGCAGCCAATCCTACCGGGACACAGATTCACCCCTCCACTTT
15	TRBV6-1	NA	TRBJ1-6	NA	CASSDSGHNNSPLHF	TGTGCCAGCAGTGATTCAGGGCATAATAATTCACCCCTCCACTTT
12	TRBV10-2	NA	TRBJ2-3	NA	CASSESGDTQYF	TGCGCCAGCAGTGAGTCGGGAGATACGCAGTATTTT
14	TRBV4-2	NA	TRBJ1-5	NA	CASSQDEQHQPQHF	TGTGCCAGCAGCCAAGACGAGCAACATCAGCCCCAGCATTTT
14	TRBV15	NA	TRBJ2-2	NA	CASSGTPDTGELFF	TGTGCCTCCTCCGGGACACCTGACACCGGGGAGCTGTTTTTT
18	TRBV19	TRBD2	TRBJ2-1	NA	CASSIGGSSGGAGNEQFF	TGTGCCAGTAGTATAGGTGGCAGTAGCGGGGGGGCGGGTAATGAGCAGTTCTTC
14	TRBV5-6	NA	TRBJ1-1	NA	CASSLESEGTEAFF	TGTGCCAGCAGCTTGGAAAGTGAGGGCACTGAAGCTTTCTTT
15	TRBV10-3	NA	TRBJ1-6	NA	CAISESRQYNSPLHF	TGTGCCATCAGTGAGTCGCGGCAGTATAATTCACCCCTCCACTTT
11	TRBV6-1	NA	TRBJ1-1	NA	CASIFDTEAFF	TGTGCCAGCATTTTTGACACTGAAGCTTTCTTT
18	TRBV7-3	NA	TRBJ1-5	NA	CASSPGTLGVVSNQPQHF	TGTGCCAGCAGTCCCGGGACCCTGGGAGTTGTTAGCAATCAGCCCCAGCATTTT
14	TRBV18	TRBD1	TRBJ1-6	NA	CASSPDRGKSPLHF	TGTGCCAGCTCACCTGACAGGGGGAAATCACCCCTCCACTTT
15	TRBV30	TRBD2	TRBJ2-3	NA	CAWSVTSGGTDTQYF	TGTGCCTGGAGTGTTACTAGCGGGGGGACAGATACGCAGTATTTT
16	TRBV4-1	TRBD1	TRBJ2-7	NA	CASSPGDRGHGSEQYF	TGCGCCAGCAGCCCAGGGGACAGGGGACATGGATCCGAGCAGTACTTC
14	TRBV6-5	TRBD1	TRBJ1-1	NA	CASSGGQGIAEAFF	TGTGCCAGCAGTGGCGGACAGGGTATAGCTGAAGCTTTCTTT
12	TRBV6-5	NA	TRBJ2-5	NA	CASWTAQETQYF	TGTGCCAGCTGGACCGCCCAAGAGACCCAGTACTTC
14	TRBV27	NA	TRBJ1-4	NA	CASSLAGTREKLFF	TGTGCCAGCAGTTTAGCGGGCACAAGGGAAAAACTGTTTTTT
17	TRBV7-2	NA	TRBJ1-2	NA	CASSLSSGAALGYGYTF	TGTGCCAGCAGCTTATCCTCCGGCGCGGCACTTGGATATGGCTACACCTTC
17	TRBV12-5	TRBD1	TRBJ2-2	NA	CASGLVPGQGRVGELFF	TGTGCTAGTGGTTTGGTACCAGGACAGGGAAGGGTCGGGGAGCTGTTTTTT
21	TRBV9	NA	TRBJ1-5	NA	CASSVCLRRDPNGVSNQPQHF	TGTGCCAGCAGCGTATGTCTCAGGCGGGACCCTAATGGCGTGAGCAATCAGCCCCAGCATTTT
17	TRBV18	TRBD1	TRBJ2-1	NA	CASSPNHRDRPYNEQFF	TGTGCCAGCTCACCGAATCACCGGGACAGGCCGTACAATGAGCAGTTCTTC
14	TRBV19	NA	TRBJ2-7	NA	CASSDDSTTYEQYF	TGTGCCAGTAGTGACGACAGCACTACCTACGAGCAGTACTTC
13	TRBV7-2	NA	TRBJ2-1	NA	CASSGYLAPEQFF	TGTGCCAGCAGTGGTTATCTAGCGCCCGAGCAGTTCTTC
15	TRBV27	NA	TRBJ1-6	NA	CASSFMYRDWSPLHF	TGTGCCAGCAGTTTTATGTACAGGGATTGGTCACCCCTCCACTTT
16	TRBV7-2	TRBD2	TRBJ2-1	NA	CASSLAMAGGPREQFF	TGTGCCAGCAGCTTAGCGATGGCGGGGGGACCACGCGAGCAGTTCTTC
19	TRBV5-3	TRBD2	TRBJ2-1	NA	CARSFDPSLAGDTYNEQFF	TGTGCCAGAAGCTTTGACCCCTCTTTAGCGGGGGACACCTACAATGAGCAGTTCTTC
16	TRBV6-5	NA	TRBJ1-1	NA	CASSYSLRGGSTEAFF	TGTGCCAGCAGTTACTCGTTACGCGGAGGCAGCACTGAAGCTTTCTTT
16	TRBV5-6	NA	TRBJ1-6	once	CASSLVAGRYNSPLHF	TGTGCCAGCAGCTTGGTGGCAGGGAGATATAATTCACCCCTCCACTTT
15	TRBV4-1	NA	TRBJ2-1	once	CASSQDLEGADFQFF	TGCGCCAGCAGCCAAGATCTCGAAGGGGCCGATTTTCAGTTCTTC
17	TRBV5-1	TRBD2	TRBJ2-5	NA	CASSFTPGGGAQETQYF	TGCGCCAGCAGCTTCACGCCGGGCGGGGGGGCCCAAGAGACCCAGTACTTC
17	TRBV5-1	NA	TRBJ2-3	NA	CASSHTIPQQITDTQYF	TGCGCCAGCAGCCATACCATACCTCAACAAATTACAGATACGCAGTATTTT
16	TRBV4-1	NA	TRBJ1-5	NA	CASSQVISQDNQPQHF	TGCGCCAGCAGCCAAGTCATATCACAGGACAATCAGCCCCAGCATTTT
16	TRBV6-4	TRBD2	TRBJ2-3	NA	CASSEGLAENPDTQYF	TGTGCCAGCAGTGAAGGACTAGCGGAAAACCCAGATACGCAGTATTTT
15	TRBV4-2	NA	TRBJ2-7	once	CASSPSGAGSYEQYF	TGTGCCAGCAGCCCTTCGGGAGCCGGTTCCTACGAGCAGTACTTC
15	TRBV5-5	NA	TRBJ2-2	once	CASTFKKGAAGELFF	TGTGCCAGCACCTTCAAGAAGGGAGCCGCCGGGGAGCTGTTTTTT
16	TRBV11-2	TRBD1	TRBJ2-5	NA	CASSRGQGSPPEAQYF	TGTGCCAGCAGCCGCGGACAGGGTTCCCCCCCCGAGGCCCAGTACTTC
13	TRBV5-6	NA	TRBJ1-5	NA	CASSTGTFQPQHF	TGTGCCAGCAGCACCGGGACATTTCAGCCCCAGCATTTT
16	TRBV28	NA	TRBJ1-4	NA	CASSCPTVARGEKLFF	TGTGCCAGCAGTTGCCCGACAGTAGCTCGGGGTGAAAAACTGTTTTTT
15	TRBV4-1	NA	TRBJ1-5	NA	CASSQYRAGNQPQHF	TGCGCCAGCAGCCAGTACAGGGCTGGCAATCAGCCCCAGCATTTT
18	TRBV29-1	NA	TRBJ1-4	NA	CSVVRDNAFLNSGEKLFF	TGCAGCGTTGTCAGAGACAATGCATTTTTGAACTCTGGGGAAAAACTGTTTTTT
19	TRBV11-1	TRBD2	TRBJ2-1	NA	CASSPRPFFGRGGIDEQFF	TGTGCCAGCAGCCCCCGTCCTTTTTTTGGGCGGGGGGGCATCGATGAGCAGTTCTTC
17	TRBV15	NA	TRBJ2-3	once	CATSRGPTGPSTDTQYF	TGTGCCACCAGCAGAGGCCCGACAGGCCCTAGCACAGATACGCAGTATTTT
11	TRBV21-1	NA	TRBJ2-2	NA	CASTHGGELFF	TGTGCCAGCACCCATGGCGGGGAGCTGTTTTTT
14	TRBV7-2	NA	TRBJ1-2	NA	CASSGMAGKYGYTF	TGTGCCAGCAGCGGAATGGCAGGGAAATATGGCTACACCTTC
16	TRBV14	NA	TRBJ1-1	NA	CASSPKYRDRLGEAFF	TGTGCCAGCAGCCCGAAATACAGGGATCGTTTAGGTGAAGCTTTCTTT
16	TRBV7-9	NA	TRBJ1-6	few	CASSLEQSMAGSPLHF	TGTGCCAGCAGCTTAGAACAGTCGATGGCCGGTTCACCCCTCCACTTT